This is a list of T cell receptor beta chains from one sample in a study of blood T cell repertoires in COVID-19. The repertoire was sequenced with immunoSEQ multiplex PCR; TCRdb's copy has only in-frame clones and lacks some. The profile shows around 70,000 clones, roughly 84% of them singletons. The sample consisted of peripheral blood. Receptor source: a woman aged 80 or over with active or convalescent COVID-19. Both conserved end residues are part of each CDR3. The D gene is left open where the match is weak. Clone size is not always given. Where it is, it says once, few, many or a class for expanded clones.

j_gene,v_gene,d_gene,abundance,CDR3nt,CDR3aa
TRBJ1-3,TRBV28,-,-,TGTGCCAGCAGTTTTGCGGACGGGAGAAACACCATATATTTT,CASSFADGRNTIYF
TRBJ1-4,TRBV28,-,-,TGTGCCAGCAGTTTCACAGGTTCGACTAATGAAAAACTGTTTTTT,CASSFTGSTNEKLFF
TRBJ1-1,TRBV12-3/TRBV12-4,TRBD1,-,TGTGCCAGCAGGTCTACAGGGGATCAGGAAGCTTTCTTT,CASRSTGDQEAFF
TRBJ2-7,TRBV15,-,once,TGTGCCACCAGCAGAGGGGTTTCGGCAGGGTCTGTCTACGAGCAGTACTTC,CATSRGVSAGSVYEQYF
TRBJ1-1,TRBV5-8,-,-,TGTGCCAGCAGCCCGCTTTGGAGGCGATTTACTGAAGCTTTCTTT,CASSPLWRRFTEAFF
TRBJ2-1,TRBV7-8,TRBD2,-,TGTGCCAGCAGCTTAGCGCGGGGGAAAAATTTTAATGAGCAGTTCTTC,CASSLARGKNFNEQFF
TRBJ2-7,TRBV4-3,-,-,TGCGCCAGCAGCCAAGGGACTTATGCCTACGAGCAGTACTTC,CASSQGTYAYEQYF
TRBJ1-1,TRBV19,TRBD1,-,TGTGCCACGTCTAGGGGACAGACGATGAACACTGAAGCTTTCTTT,CATSRGQTMNTEAFF
TRBJ1-1,TRBV15,-,-,TGTGCCACCAGCAGAGATAGAGGGTCTGAAGCTTTCTTT,CATSRDRGSEAFF
TRBJ1-5,TRBV19,TRBD1,-,TGTGCCAGTAGTAAGCCGGGACAGGGGAACAATCAGCCCCAGCATTTT,CASSKPGQGNNQPQHF
TRBJ2-1,TRBV6-6,-,-,TGTGCCAGCAGTTACATACGGAGCTCCTACAATGAGCAGTTCTTC,CASSYIRSSYNEQFF
TRBJ1-2,TRBV10-3,-,-,TGTGCCATCAGTGGAGTCACCGGCTACACCTTC,CAISGVTGYTF
TRBJ2-3,TRBV30,-,few,TGTGCCTGGAGTGTCCCAGGGGAATACGGGCATTATTTT,CAWSVPGEYGHYF
TRBJ2-7,TRBV5-1,-,-,TGCGCCAGCAGCTTGTTGGGCGATAGCTACGAGCAGTACTTC,CASSLLGDSYEQYF
TRBJ2-7,TRBV2,-,-,TGTGCCAGCCGTGCTGCCCGGGGAATACTCTACGAGCAGTACTTC,CASRAARGILYEQYF
TRBJ2-3,TRBV6-1,-,-,TGTGCCAGCAGTGACGCGGATCCGTCCGTGGATACGCAGTATTTT,CASSDADPSVDTQYF
TRBJ1-2,TRBV27,TRBD1,few,TGTGCCAGCAGACTACAGGGGGCGACGGGCTACACCTTC,CASRLQGATGYTF
TRBJ1-1,TRBV11-2,-,-,TGTGCCAGCAGCTTAGTCCAGAACACTGAAGCTTTCTTT,CASSLVQNTEAFF
TRBJ1-1,TRBV28,-,few,TGTGCCAGCAGTGGCTATAGAGGGTTGAACACTGAAGCTTTCTTT,CASSGYRGLNTEAFF
TRBJ1-4,TRBV6-5,-,-,TGTGCCAGCAGTTGGGGGGGGGCAGGGAACGAAAAACTGTTTTTT,CASSWGGAGNEKLFF
TRBJ1-1,TRBV14,-,-,TGTGCCAGCAGCCTCGGTATGAACACTGAAGCTTTCTTT,CASSLGMNTEAFF
TRBJ2-5,TRBV5-1,-,-,TGCGCCAGCAGCCGTTCTCTATCGCTAGAGACCCAGTACTTC,CASSRSLSLETQYF
TRBJ1-6,TRBV11-2,-,-,TGTGCCAGCAGCTATGGTTACAGGCGGGGAGGTTCACCCCTCCACTTT,CASSYGYRRGGSPLHF
TRBJ2-1,TRBV6-5,TRBD2,-,TGTGCCAGCAGTTACTCGTGGCTAGCGGGAGACAATGAGCAGTTCTTC,CASSYSWLAGDNEQFF
TRBJ2-1,TRBV24-1,-,-,TGTGCCGCCCCAACCTCGGAGGTTGAGCAGTTCTTC,CAAPTSEVEQFF
TRBJ1-5,TRBV2,TRBD1,-,TGTGCCAGCACCATCGACAGGGGGCAACAGCCCCAGCATTTT,CASTIDRGQQPQHF
TRBJ1-2,TRBV9,TRBD1,-,TGTGCCAGCAGCTCCGGGACAGCCTATGGCTACACCTTC,CASSSGTAYGYTF